This T cell receptor beta chain was sequenced in a study of T cell repertoires in cytomegalovirus infection. Study at large: TCR beta signatures that were public indicated CMV infection and matching HLA type. Study-level results: The response measured ex vivo was dominated by TCR beta clonotypes (HLA-C-restricted and CMV-specific).

This CDR3 has 15 residues. Germline CDR1 SQVTM, CDR2 ANQGSEA. V lost 6 bases and J 0 bases, leaving 17 bases between the germline ends. Via MiXCR, TCRdb re-called the reads, giving one row per CDR3 protein. This sample has hundreds of thousands of distinct CDR3 sequences, with 20% to 25% found just once. Details on this clonotype: The antigen is not known.

The receptor's source is a human donor in good health (CMV status not recorded). Some clones in this sample may be carry-over from other donors' samples. The chain couples TRBV29-1 to TRBJ1-2, with D hard to call. Material: CD8+ T cells from PBMCs. The CDR3 here is CSVPGKPTSNYGYTF. CDR3 in DNA: TGCAGCGTCCCGGGGAAACCTACTTCTAACTATGGCTACACCTTC.